This TCR beta chain was identified in a study of beta chain features in type 1 diabetes. Expressed TCRB transcripts were sequenced because the isolated RNA had all been reverse transcribed beforehand. Only in-frame clones appear in the TCRdb table, and some are missing; sequencing was by immunoSEQ multiplex PCR. The table has about 140,000 clones, over 8% seen once; the top ten hold 0.65%. This CDR3 has 14 residues. CDR1 is SGHRS, CDR2 YFSETQ, per germline. V was clipped by 4 bases and J by 5 bases; unmatched bases: 7. The chain is built from TRBV5-1 and TRBJ2-3, with TRBD2 matching 7 bases. The sequencing input was central memory CD4+ T cells from blood. The TCR originated in a woman in her forties in good health. CDR3 sequence (DNA): TGCGCCAGCAGCCCTACTCAGCGGGGAGATACGCAGTATTTT. This encodes CASSPTQRGDTQYF.